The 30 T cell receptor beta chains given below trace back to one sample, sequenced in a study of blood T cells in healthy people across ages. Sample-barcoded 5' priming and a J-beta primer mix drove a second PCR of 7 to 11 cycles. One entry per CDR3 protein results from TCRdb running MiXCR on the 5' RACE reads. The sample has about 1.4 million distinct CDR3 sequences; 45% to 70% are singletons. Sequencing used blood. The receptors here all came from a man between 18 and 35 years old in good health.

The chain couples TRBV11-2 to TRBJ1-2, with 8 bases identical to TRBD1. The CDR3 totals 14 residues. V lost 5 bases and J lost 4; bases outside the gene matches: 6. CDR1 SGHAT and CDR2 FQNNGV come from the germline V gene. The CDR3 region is CASSPRTGLYGYTF. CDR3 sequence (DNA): TGTGCCAGCAGCCCAAGGACAGGGCTCTATGGCTACACCTTC.

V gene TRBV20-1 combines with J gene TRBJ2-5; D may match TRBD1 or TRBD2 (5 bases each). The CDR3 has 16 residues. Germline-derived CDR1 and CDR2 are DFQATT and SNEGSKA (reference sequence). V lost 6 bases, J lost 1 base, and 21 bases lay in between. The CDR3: CSATETGLGLQETQYF. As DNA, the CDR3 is TGCAGTGCCACGGAAACGGGATTGGGGCTCCAAGAGACCCAGTACTTC.

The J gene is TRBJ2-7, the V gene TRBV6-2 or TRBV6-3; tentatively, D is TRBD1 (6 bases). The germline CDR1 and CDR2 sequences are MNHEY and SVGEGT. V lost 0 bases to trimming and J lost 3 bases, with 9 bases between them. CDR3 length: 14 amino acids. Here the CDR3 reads CASSYSGTNYEQYF. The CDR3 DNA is TGTGCCAGCAGTTACTCCGGGACAAACTACGAGCAGTACTTC.

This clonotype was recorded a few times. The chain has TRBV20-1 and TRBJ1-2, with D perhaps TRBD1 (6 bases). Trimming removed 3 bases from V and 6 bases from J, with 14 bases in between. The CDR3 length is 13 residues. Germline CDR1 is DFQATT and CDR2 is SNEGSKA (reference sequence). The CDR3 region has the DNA TGCAGTGCTAGTCCCACAGGGCATCATGGCTACACCTTC. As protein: CSASPTGHHGYTF.

CDR3 bases: TGCAGTGCTAGAGCGACCGGGACAGGGGAATTGTTGGGCTATGGCTACACCTTC. Its translation is CSARATGTGELLGYGYTF. The chain has TRBV20-1 and TRBJ1-2, with 10 bases fitting TRBD1. CDR3 length equals 18 residues. V was pared by 1 base and J by 4 bases, with 15 bases of the junction left unmatched. CDR1 DFQATT and CDR2 SNEGSKA come from the germline V gene (reference sequence).

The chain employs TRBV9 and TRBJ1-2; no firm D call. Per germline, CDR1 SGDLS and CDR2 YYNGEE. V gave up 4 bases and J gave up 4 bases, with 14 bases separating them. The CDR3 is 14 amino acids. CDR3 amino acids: CASSPTRISYGYTF. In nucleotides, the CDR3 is TGTGCCAGCAGCCCGACACGGATCTCCTATGGCTACACCTTC.

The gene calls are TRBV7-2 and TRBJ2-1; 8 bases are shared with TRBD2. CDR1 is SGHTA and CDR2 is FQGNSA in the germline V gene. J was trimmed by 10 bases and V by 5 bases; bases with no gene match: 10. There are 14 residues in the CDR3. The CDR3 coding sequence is TGTGCCAGCAGCATAACCGGGACTAGTGGCGAGCAGTTCTTC. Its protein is CASSITGTSGEQFF.

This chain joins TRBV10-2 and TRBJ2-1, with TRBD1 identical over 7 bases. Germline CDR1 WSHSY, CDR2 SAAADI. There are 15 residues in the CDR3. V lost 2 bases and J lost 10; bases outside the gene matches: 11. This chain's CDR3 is CASSEPGQNFYEQFF. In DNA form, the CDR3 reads TGCGCCAGCAGTGAGCCGGGACAGAATTTCTACGAGCAGTTCTTC.

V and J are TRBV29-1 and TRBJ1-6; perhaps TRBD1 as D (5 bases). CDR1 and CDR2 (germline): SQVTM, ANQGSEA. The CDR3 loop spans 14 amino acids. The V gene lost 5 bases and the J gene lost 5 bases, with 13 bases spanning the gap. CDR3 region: CSVSVGRDNSPLHF. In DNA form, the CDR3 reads TGCAGCGTTTCAGTAGGCAGGGATAATTCACCCCTCCACTTT.

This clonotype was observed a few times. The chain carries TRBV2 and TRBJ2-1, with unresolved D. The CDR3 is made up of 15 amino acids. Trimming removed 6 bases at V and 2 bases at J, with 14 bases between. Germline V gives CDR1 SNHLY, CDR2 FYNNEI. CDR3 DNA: TGTGCCAGCAGGCCCGTTATTGAACCCTACAATGAGCAGTTCTTC. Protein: CASRPVIEPYNEQFF.

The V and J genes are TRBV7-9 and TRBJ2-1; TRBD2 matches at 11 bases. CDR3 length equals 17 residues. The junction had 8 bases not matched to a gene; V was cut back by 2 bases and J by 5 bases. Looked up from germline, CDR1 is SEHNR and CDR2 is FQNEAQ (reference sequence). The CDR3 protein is CASSLPLGLAEDNEQFF. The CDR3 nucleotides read TGTGCCAGCAGCTTACCCCTGGGACTAGCGGAGGACAATGAGCAGTTCTTC.

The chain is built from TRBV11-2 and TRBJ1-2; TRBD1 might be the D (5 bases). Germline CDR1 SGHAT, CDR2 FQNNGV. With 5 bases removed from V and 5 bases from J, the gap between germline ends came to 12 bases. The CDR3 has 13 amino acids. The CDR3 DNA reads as TGTGCCAGCAGCCAGGACAAGAAATATGGCTACACCTTC. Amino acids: CASSQDKKYGYTF.

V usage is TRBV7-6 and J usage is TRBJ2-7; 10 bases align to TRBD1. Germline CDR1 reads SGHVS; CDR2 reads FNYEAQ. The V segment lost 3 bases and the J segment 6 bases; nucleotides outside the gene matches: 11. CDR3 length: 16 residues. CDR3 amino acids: CASSLLDGQGEIEQYF. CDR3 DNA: TGTGCCAGCAGCTTGTTAGACGGACAGGGGGAGATCGAGCAGTACTTC.

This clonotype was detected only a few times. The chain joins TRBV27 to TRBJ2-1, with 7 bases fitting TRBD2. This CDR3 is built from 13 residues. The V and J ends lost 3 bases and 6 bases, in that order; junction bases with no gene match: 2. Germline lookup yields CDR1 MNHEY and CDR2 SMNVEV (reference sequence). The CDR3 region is CASSLSSGNEQFF. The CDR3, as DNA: TGTGCCAGCAGTTTGTCTAGCGGCAATGAGCAGTTCTTC.

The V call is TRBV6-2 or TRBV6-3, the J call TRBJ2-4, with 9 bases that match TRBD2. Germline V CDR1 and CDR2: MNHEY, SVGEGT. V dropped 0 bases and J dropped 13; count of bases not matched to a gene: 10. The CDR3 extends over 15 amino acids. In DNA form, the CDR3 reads TGTGCCAGCAGTTACTCTCGGGAAGCGGGAGGTATCCAGTACTTC. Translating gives CASSYSREAGGIQYF.

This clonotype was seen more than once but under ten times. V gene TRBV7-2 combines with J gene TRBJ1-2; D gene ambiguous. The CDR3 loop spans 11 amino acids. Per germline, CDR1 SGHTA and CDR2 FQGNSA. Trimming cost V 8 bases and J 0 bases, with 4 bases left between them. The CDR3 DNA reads TGTGCCAGCGGATCTAACTATGGCTACACCTTC. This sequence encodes CASGSNYGYTF.

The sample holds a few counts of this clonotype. In nucleotides, the CDR3 is TGTGCCAGTCTGGACAGCTGGGAGACCCAGTACTTC. Translation gives CASLDSWETQYF. The chain carries TRBV7-9 and TRBJ2-5; D may be TRBD1 (6 bases). Between the trimmed V and J ends, which lost 9 bases and 5 bases, there was a span of 13 bases. This CDR3 has 12 amino acids. CDR1 SEHNR and CDR2 FQNEAQ come from the germline V gene (reference sequence).

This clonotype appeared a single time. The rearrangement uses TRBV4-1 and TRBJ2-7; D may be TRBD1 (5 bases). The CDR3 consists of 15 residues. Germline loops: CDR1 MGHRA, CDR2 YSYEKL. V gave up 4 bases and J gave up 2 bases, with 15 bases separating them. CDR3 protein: CASSPRPGIPYEQYF. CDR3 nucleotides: TGCGCCAGCAGCCCCAGACCAGGGATCCCCTACGAGCAGTACTTC.

The DNA for the CDR3 is TGTGCCAGCAGCTTGGAACGATATCAGCCCCAGCATTTT. As protein: CASSLERYQPQHF. The chain employs TRBV5-5 and TRBJ1-5; the D is unclear. From germline, CDR1 is SGHKS and CDR2 YYEKEE (reference sequence). With 0 bases removed from V and 5 bases from J, the gap between germline ends came to 6 bases. The CDR3 is 13 residues long.

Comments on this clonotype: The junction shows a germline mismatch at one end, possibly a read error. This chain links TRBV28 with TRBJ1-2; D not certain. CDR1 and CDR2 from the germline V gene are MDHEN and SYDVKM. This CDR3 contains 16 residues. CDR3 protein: CAGSLPPDTSGGGYTF. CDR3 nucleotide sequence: TGTGCCGGCAGTTTACCCCCAGACACAAGTGGTGGGGGCTACACCTTC.

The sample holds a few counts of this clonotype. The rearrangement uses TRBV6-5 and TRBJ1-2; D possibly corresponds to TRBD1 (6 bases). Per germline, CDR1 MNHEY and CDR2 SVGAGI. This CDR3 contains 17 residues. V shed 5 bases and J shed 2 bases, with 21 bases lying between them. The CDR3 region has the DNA TGTGCCAGCAGTCTCCTCCCGACAGGAGGGTTCAACTATGGCTACACCTTC. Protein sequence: CASSLLPTGGFNYGYTF.

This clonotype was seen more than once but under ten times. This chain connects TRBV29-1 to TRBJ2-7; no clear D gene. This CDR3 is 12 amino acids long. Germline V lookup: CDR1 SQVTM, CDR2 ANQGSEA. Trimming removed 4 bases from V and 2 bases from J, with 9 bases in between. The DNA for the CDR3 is TGCAGCGTTGGGCGAGAAACCTACGAGCAGTACTTC. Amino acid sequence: CSVGRETYEQYF.

As DNA, the CDR3 is TGTGCCAGCAGTTTATTGGCCCGCGCTGAAGCTTTCTTT. Amino acids: CASSLLARAEAFF. This rearrangement joins TRBV27 to TRBJ1-1; D is ambiguous. Between the trimmed V and J ends, which lost 1 base and 6 bases, there was a span of 9 bases. This CDR3 has 13 amino acids. CDR1 and CDR2 (germline): MNHEY, SMNVEV (reference sequence).

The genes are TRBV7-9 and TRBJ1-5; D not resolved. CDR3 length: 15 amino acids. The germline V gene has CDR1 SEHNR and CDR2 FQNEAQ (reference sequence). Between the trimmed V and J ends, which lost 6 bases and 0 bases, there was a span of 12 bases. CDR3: CASSLDLNSNQPQHF. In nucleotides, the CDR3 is TGTGCCAGCAGTTTGGATCTAAATAGCAATCAGCCCCAGCATTTT.

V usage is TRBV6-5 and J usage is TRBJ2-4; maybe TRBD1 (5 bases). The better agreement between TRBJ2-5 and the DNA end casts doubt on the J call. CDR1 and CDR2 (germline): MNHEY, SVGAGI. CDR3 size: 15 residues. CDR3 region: CASSLKGLWQETQYF. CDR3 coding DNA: TGTGCCAGCAGTTTGAAGGGGCTCTGGCAAGAGACCCAGTACTTC.

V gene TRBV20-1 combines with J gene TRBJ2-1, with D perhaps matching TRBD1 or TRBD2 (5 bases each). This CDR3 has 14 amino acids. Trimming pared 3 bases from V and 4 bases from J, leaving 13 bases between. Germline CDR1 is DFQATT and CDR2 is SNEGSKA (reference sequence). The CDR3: CSASRDGRYNEQFF. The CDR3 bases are TGCAGTGCTAGTAGGGACGGACGATACAATGAGCAGTTCTTC.

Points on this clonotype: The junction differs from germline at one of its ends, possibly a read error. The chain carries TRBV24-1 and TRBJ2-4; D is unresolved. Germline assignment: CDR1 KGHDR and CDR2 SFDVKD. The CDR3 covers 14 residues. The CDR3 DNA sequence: TGTGCCCCGGTTAAAGGGTTAGCCAAAGACATTCAGTACTTC. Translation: CAPVKGLAKDIQYF.

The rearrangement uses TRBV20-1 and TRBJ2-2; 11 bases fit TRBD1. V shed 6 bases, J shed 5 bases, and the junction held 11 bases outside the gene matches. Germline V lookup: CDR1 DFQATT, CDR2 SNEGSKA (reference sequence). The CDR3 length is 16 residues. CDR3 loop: CSAVRTGGARTGELFF. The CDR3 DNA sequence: TGCAGTGCAGTCCGGACAGGGGGCGCTCGGACCGGGGAGCTGTTTTTT.

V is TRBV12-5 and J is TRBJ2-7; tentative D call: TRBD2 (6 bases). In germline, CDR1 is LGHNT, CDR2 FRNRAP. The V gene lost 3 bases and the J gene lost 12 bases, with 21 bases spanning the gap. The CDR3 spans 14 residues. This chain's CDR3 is CASGFSGVGETRYF. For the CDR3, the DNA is TGTGCTAGTGGTTTCTCGGGGGTAGGAGAGACCCGGTACTTC.

The CDR3 sequence: CSAWGESNEQFF. CDR3 coding DNA: TGCAGTGCTTGGGGGGAAAGCAATGAGCAGTTCTTC. V usage is TRBV20-1 and J usage is TRBJ2-1, with a possible D match to TRBD2 (6 bases). Per germline, CDR1 DFQATT and CDR2 SNEGSKA (reference sequence). The CDR3 sequence is 12 residues long. V dropped 5 bases and J dropped 6 bases, with 11 bases sitting between them.